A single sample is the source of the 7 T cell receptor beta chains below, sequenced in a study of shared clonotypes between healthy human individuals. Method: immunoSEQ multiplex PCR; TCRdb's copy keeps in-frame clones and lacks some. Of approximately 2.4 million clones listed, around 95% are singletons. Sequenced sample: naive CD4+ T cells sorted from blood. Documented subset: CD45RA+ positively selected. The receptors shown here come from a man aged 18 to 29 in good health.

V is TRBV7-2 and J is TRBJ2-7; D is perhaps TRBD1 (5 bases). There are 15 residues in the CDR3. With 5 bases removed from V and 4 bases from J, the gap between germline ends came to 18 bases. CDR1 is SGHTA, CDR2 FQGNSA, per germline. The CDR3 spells CASSLSRAQGYEQYF. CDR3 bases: TGTGCCAGCAGCCTTAGCAGGGCTCAGGGTTACGAGCAGTACTTC. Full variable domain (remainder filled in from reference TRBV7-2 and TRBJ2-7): GAGVSQSPSNKVTEKGKDVELRCDPISGHTALYWYRQSLGQGLEFLIYFQGNSAPDKSGLPSDRFSAERTGGSVSTLTIQRTQQEDSAVYLCASSLSRAQGYEQYFGPGTRLTVT.

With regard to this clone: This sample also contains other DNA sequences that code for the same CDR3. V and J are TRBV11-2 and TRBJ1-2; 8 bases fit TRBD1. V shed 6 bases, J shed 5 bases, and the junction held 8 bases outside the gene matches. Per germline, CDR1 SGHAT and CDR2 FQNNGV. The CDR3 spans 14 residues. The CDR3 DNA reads TGTGCCAGCAGTCCCGGACAGGGTGAATATGGCTACACCTTC. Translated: CASSPGQGEYGYTF.

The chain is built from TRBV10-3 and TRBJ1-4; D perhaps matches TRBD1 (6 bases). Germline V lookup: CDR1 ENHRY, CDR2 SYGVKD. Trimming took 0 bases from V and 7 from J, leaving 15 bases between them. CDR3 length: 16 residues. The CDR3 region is CAISESNGGLGEKLFF. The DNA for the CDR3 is TGTGCCATCAGTGAGTCGAATGGGGGGCTTGGTGAAAAACTGTTTTTT.

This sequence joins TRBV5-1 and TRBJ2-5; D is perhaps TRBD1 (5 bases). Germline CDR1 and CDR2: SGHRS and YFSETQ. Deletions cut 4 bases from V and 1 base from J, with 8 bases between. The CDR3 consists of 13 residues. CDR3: CASSAQGQETQYF. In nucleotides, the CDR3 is TGCGCCAGCAGCGCCCAGGGCCAAGAGACCCAGTACTTC.

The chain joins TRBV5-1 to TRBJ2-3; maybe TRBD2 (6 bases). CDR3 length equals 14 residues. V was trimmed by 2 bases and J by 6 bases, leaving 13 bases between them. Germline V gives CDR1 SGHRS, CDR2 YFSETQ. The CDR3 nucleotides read TGCGCCAGCAGCTTATCTGGACTATCCGATACGCAGTATTTT. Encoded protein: CASSLSGLSDTQYF.

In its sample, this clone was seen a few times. CDR3 DNA sequence: TGTGCCAGCAGCTCGCGACAGGGTGGCTACACCTTC. It codes for CASSSRQGGYTF. The gene calls are TRBV7-2 and TRBJ1-2; 7 nucleotides align to TRBD1. Looked up from germline, CDR1 is SGHTA and CDR2 is FQGNSA. The V and J ends lost 4 bases and 7 bases, in that order; junction bases with no gene match: 3. This CDR3 is 12 amino acids long.

The CDR3 DNA follows: TGTGCCAGCGGTGTACTAGCGGGACTAAACACCGGGGAGCTGTTTTTT. This encodes CASGVLAGLNTGELFF. V and J are TRBV11-2 and TRBJ2-2; TRBD2 matches 10 bases. There are 16 residues in the CDR3. V was pared by 8 bases and J by 2 bases, with 8 bases of the junction left unmatched. The germline V gene encodes CDR1 SGHAT and CDR2 FQNNGV.